The rows below give T cell receptor beta chains drawn from one sample of a study of T cells in narcolepsy. This table comes from immunoSEQ multiplex PCR, and its TCRdb copy is limited to in-frame clones, with some not included. The sample lists about 30,000 clones, roughly four fifths seen once, with under 1.4% in the top ten. Sequencing was carried out using CD45RA- memory CD4+ T cells from PBMCs. The receptors were sampled from a human donor with narcolepsy. CDR3s include the opening cysteine and the closing phenylalanine or tryptophan. A D gene is named only where the DNA matches it firmly. Part of the rows lack a size; the others show once, few, many or a class for expanded clones.

J,size,D,V,DNA,CDR3
TRBJ1-1,.,.,TRBV28,TGTGCCAGCAGTTTAAAGCGGGGGAAAGCTTTCTTT,CASSLKRGKAFF
TRBJ2-1,.,TRBD2,TRBV10-3,TGTGCCATCAGTGACGGACTAGCGGACTGGTATGAGCAGTTCTTC,CAISDGLADWYEQFF
TRBJ1-2,.,.,TRBV2,TGTGCCAGCAGTGTCAGGGTGGAAGGCTACACCTTC,CASSVRVEGYTF
TRBJ2-3,.,TRBD2,TRBV5-1,TGCGCCAGCAGCCCTCGCGGGAGATCAGATACGCAGTATTTT,CASSPRGRSDTQYF
TRBJ2-3,.,TRBD2,TRBV6-1,TGTGCCAGCAGCTCACGGGGGGGCGACACAGATACGCAGTATTTT,CASSSRGGDTDTQYF
TRBJ2-2,.,.,TRBV5-1,TGCGCCAGCAGCTTGGACAGAGATGGCGGGGAGCTGTTTTTT,CASSLDRDGGELFF
TRBJ2-3,.,.,TRBV6-1,TGTGCCAGCAGCCTGACTAGATACACAGATACGCAGTATTTT,CASSLTRYTDTQYF
TRBJ2-7,.,.,TRBV5-1,TGCGCCAGCAGCTTGGGCCTTAGCTCCTACGAGCAGTACTTC,CASSLGLSSYEQYF
TRBJ1-2,.,.,TRBV10-2,TGCGCCAGCAGTGATCGGCCTGCTAACTATGGCTACACCTTC,CASSDRPANYGYTF
TRBJ1-6,.,.,TRBV6-1,TGTGCCAGCAGGGTTTGGGACTCCCTTTATTCACCCCTCCACTTT,CASRVWDSLYSPLHF
TRBJ2-2,.,TRBD1,TRBV5-6,TGTGCCAGCAGCTTGCCCCAGGGGGCGAACACCGGGGAGCTGTTTTTT,CASSLPQGANTGELFF
TRBJ2-1,.,.,TRBV10-1,TGCGCCAGCAGTGATTTTCCCTGGGGGAATGAGCAGTTCTTC,CASSDFPWGNEQFF
TRBJ2-7,.,TRBD1,TRBV2,TGTGCCAGCAGTGCGACAGGGCTGCAGTACTTC,CASSATGLQYF
TRBJ1-3,.,TRBD1,TRBV11-3,TGTGCCAGCAGCCCTGGACAGGGCCCAGGAAACACCATATATTTT,CASSPGQGPGNTIYF
TRBJ2-5,once,.,TRBV5-4,TGTGCCAGCAGCCGCGACCAGGGCATCTCAGAGACCCAGTACTTC,CASSRDQGISETQYF
TRBJ1-5,.,TRBD1,TRBV2,TGTGCCAGCAGCGACAGGGGCGATCAGCCCCAGCATTTT,CASSDRGDQPQHF
TRBJ1-3,.,.,TRBV2,TGTGCCAGCAGTGAGGAGTTGGGCTTGGGCTCTGGAAACACCATATATTTT,CASSEELGLGSGNTIYF
TRBJ1-3,few,.,TRBV15,TGTGCCACCAGCAGAGATCCAGGACAAGGAAACACCATATATTTT,CATSRDPGQGNTIYF